Shown below are 13 T cell receptor beta chains from a single sample sequenced in a study of cytomegalovirus exposure and HLA in healthy donors. Amplification used 60 Vbeta primers and 13 Jbeta primers. Data came from immunoSEQ multiplex PCR; TCRdb stores just in-frame clones and leaves some out. The sample has 110,000 to 150,000 clones, about 84% seen once. Source material: PBMCs. These receptors were taken from a male donor in good health and CMV-seronegative.

The chain recombines TRBV9 with TRBJ1-2; 9 bases agree with TRBD1. The length of the CDR3 is 14 residues. Germline-derived CDR1 and CDR2 are SGDLS and YYNGEE. The trim removed 0 bases at V and 8 bases at J, leaving 5 bases unmatched. The CDR3 DNA follows: TGTGCCAGCAGCGTAGAAGGGACAGGGAAAGGCTACACCTTC. This gives the protein CASSVEGTGKGYTF.

The chain combines TRBV7-3 with TRBJ2-3; D ambiguous. The CDR3 loop spans 13 amino acids. Germline V CDR1 and CDR2: SGHTA, FQGTGA. V gave up 5 bases and J gave up 3 bases, with 9 bases separating them. The CDR3 reads CASSPYKTDTQYF. The CDR3 nucleotides read TGTGCCAGCAGCCCCTATAAGACAGATACGCAGTATTTT.

The rearrangement uses TRBV7-9 and TRBJ2-3, with a weak D call TRBD2 (5 bases). Trimming left V 4 bases short and J 0 bases short, with 11 bases between. The CDR3 spans 15 residues. The V gene's germline CDR1 is SEHNR and CDR2 FQNEAQ (reference sequence). This chain's CDR3 is CASSSGFGSTDTQYF. DNA for the CDR3: TGTGCCAGCAGCTCGGGGTTTGGGAGCACAGATACGCAGTATTTT.

This clone was seen a few times. The junction differs from germline at one of its ends, possibly a read error. V gene TRBV18 combines with J gene TRBJ2-3; D is uncertain. Germline CDR1 is KGHSH and CDR2 is LQKENI. The CDR3 consists of 17 residues. CDR3 bases: TGTGCCAGTTCACCATTTAGTCAACAGTTGGCCCCAGATACGCAGTATTTT. Its protein product is CASSPFSQQLAPDTQYF.

The chain carries TRBV6-4 and TRBJ2-7; D ambiguous. The V end was cut by 4 bases, the J end by 2 bases, with 3 bases between. The CDR3 consists of 11 residues. Germline CDR1 MRHNA, CDR2 SNTAGT. In DNA form, the CDR3 reads TGTGCCAGCAGTGCCACCTACGAGCAGTACTTC. This sequence encodes CASSATYEQYF.

The rearrangement links TRBV30 to TRBJ2-7; TRBD1 matches 8 bases. The ends lost 2 bases at V and 6 bases at J; junction bases unmatched: 6. There are 13 residues in the CDR3. Germline V lookup: CDR1 GTSNPN, CDR2 SVGIG (reference sequence). The chain's CDR3 is CAWSPWTGSEQYF. The CDR3 bases are TGTGCCTGGAGTCCCTGGACAGGGTCCGAGCAGTACTTC.

This clone was detected a few times. The CDR3 sequence is CAWSRGGDLEQYF. The DNA of the CDR3 is TGTGCCTGGAGCCGCGGAGGGGACCTGGAGCAGTACTTC. This chain links TRBV30 with TRBJ2-7, with D tentatively TRBD2 (6 bases). CDR3 size: 13 residues. Germline CDR1 reads GTSNPN; CDR2 reads SVGIG (reference sequence). V gave up 3 bases and J gave up 7 bases, with 16 bases separating them.

This chain uses TRBV7-2 with TRBJ1-2, with 7 bases identical to TRBD1. This CDR3 contains 15 residues. The V and J ends lost 4 bases and 0 bases, in that order; junction bases with no gene match: 5. CDR1 is SGHTA and CDR2 is FQGNSA in the germline V gene. The CDR3 loop is CASSYGGQPNYGYTF. The CDR3 bases are TGTGCCAGCAGCTACGGGGGACAGCCTAACTATGGCTACACCTTC.

This clone has a single count. The chain couples TRBV6-6 to TRBJ2-7; 12 bases align to TRBD2. The length of the CDR3 is 14 residues. Trimming at V came to 5 bases and at J to 5 bases, leaving 4 bases not matched to a gene. CDR1 and CDR2 from the germline V gene are MNHNY and SVGAGI (reference sequence). The DNA for the CDR3 is TGTGCCAGCAGTCAGCGACTAGCGGGAGACGAGCAGTACTTC. The encoded protein is CASSQRLAGDEQYF.

This chain links TRBV2 with TRBJ2-2; TRBD1 aligns across 8 bases. Germline CDR1 is SNHLY and CDR2 is FYNNEI. Unmatched junction bases numbered 4, after V lost 8 bases and J lost 2 bases. The CDR3 runs to 14 residues. For the CDR3, the DNA is TGTGCCAGCTGGACAGGGAAAAACACCGGGGAGCTGTTTTTT. It codes for CASWTGKNTGELFF.

The chain uses TRBV5-4 and TRBJ1-6, with a possible D match to TRBD1 (6 bases). V lost 0 bases to trimming and J lost 6 bases, with 13 bases between them. CDR1 and CDR2 from the germline V gene are SGHNT and YYREEE (reference sequence). The CDR3 covers 16 residues. The CDR3 spells CASSLAGGLTNSPLHF. CDR3 coding DNA: TGTGCCAGCAGCTTGGCGGGGGGGCTGACTAATTCACCCCTCCACTTT. Based on the CDR3 plus reference TRBV5-4 and TRBJ1-6, the full variable domain is ETGVTQSPTHLIKTRGQQVTLRCSSQSGHNTVSWYQQALGQGPQFIFQYYREEENGRGNFPPRFSGLQFPNYSSELNVNALELDDSALYLCASSLAGGLTNSPLHFGNGTRLTVT.

The rearrangement links TRBV4-2 to TRBJ2-7; D uncertain. The length of the CDR3 is 13 residues. Germline V gene sequence: CDR1 LGHNA, CDR2 YNFKEQ. The V and J ends lost 1 base and 5 bases respectively, with 9 bases between them. CDR3: CASSQVGQNEQYF. DNA for the CDR3: TGTGCCAGCAGCCAAGTTGGGCAGAACGAGCAGTACTTC.

The chain uses TRBV28 and TRBJ2-7; 11 bases fit TRBD1. CDR1 MDHEN and CDR2 SYDVKM come from the germline V gene. This CDR3 is 21 amino acids long. The J segment lost 4 bases and the V segment lost 1 base, leaving 21 bases of the junction unmatched. The CDR3 bases are TGTGCCAGCAGTTTATCTATAGGTGGGACAGGGGGAATAGCGGGTGCGTACGAGCAGTACTTC. This sequence encodes CASSLSIGGTGGIAGAYEQYF.